This T cell receptor (beta chain) was sequenced for a study of T cell responses to AZD1222 COVID-19 vaccine. Overall study results and limits: Spike-specific TCR breadth and depth both grew after two AZD1222 doses. Nearly half of spike-specific TCRs reportedly target variant regions that are unmutated in the B.1.351 and B.1.1.7 variants. No repertoire was sampled before or during the peak T cell response, only after it. With dominance at 160-218 and 743-854, vaccine-associated CD4 TCRs spanned spike.

Produced via immunoSEQ multiplex PCR; TCRdb's table is partial and in-frame only. The sample shows 50,000 to 65,000 clones, approximately 86% of them seen only once. Concerning this clone: Its antigen remains unidentified.

Germline V lookup: CDR1 LGHNT, CDR2 FRNRAP. CDR3 length: 15 amino acids. Trimming took 4 bases from V and 8 from J, leaving 18 bases between them. This TCR came from an adult who received the AZD1222 COVID-19 vaccine. The sequencing here drew on peripheral blood, taken 28 days after the second AZD1222 dose. V is TRBV12-5 and J is TRBJ2-1, with a weak D call TRBD1 (6 bases). The CDR3 spells CASGWARGGKDEQFF. CDR3 coding DNA: TGTGCTAGTGGTTGGGCGAGAGGGGGAAAGGATGAGCAGTTCTTC. Using reference TRBV12-5 and TRBJ2-1 for the parts outside the CDR3, the full variable domain is DARVTQTPRHKVTEMGQEVTMRCQPILGHNTVFWYRQTMMQGLELLAYFRNRAPLDDSGMPKDRFSAEMPDATLATLKIQPSEPRDSAVYFCASGWARGGKDEQFFGPGTRLTVL.